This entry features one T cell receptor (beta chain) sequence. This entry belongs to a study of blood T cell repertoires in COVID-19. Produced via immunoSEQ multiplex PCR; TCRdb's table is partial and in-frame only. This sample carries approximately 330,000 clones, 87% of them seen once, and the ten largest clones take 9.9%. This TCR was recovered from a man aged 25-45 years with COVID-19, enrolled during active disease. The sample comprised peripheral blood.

CDR3 sequence: CASSTRTTSSSTDTQYF. The CDR3 DNA follows: TGTGCCAGTAGTACAAGGACAACATCTTCGAGCACAGATACGCAGTATTTT. This rearrangement joins TRBV19 to TRBJ2-3; TRBD1 is a possible D gene (5 bases). The CDR3 loop spans 17 amino acids. With 4 bases removed from V and 0 bases from J, the gap between germline ends came to 17 bases. Germline V lookup: CDR1 LNHDA, CDR2 SQIVND (reference sequence).